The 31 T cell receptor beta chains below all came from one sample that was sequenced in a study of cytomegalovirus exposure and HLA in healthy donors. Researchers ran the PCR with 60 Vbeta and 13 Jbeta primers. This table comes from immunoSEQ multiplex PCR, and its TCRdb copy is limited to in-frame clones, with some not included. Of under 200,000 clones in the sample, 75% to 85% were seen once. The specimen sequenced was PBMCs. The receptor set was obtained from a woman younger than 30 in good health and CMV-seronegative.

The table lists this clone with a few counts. The CDR3, as DNA: TGTGCCAGCAGTTACTCCCCTACCCTCACAGATACGCAGTATTTT. This sequence encodes CASSYSPTLTDTQYF. The rearrangement links TRBV6-5 to TRBJ2-3; D call uncertain. The germline V and J ends were trimmed by 0 bases and 2 bases, with 9 bases remaining between them. Germline V gene lookup returns CDR1 MNHEY and CDR2 SVGAGI. The CDR3 runs to 15 residues.

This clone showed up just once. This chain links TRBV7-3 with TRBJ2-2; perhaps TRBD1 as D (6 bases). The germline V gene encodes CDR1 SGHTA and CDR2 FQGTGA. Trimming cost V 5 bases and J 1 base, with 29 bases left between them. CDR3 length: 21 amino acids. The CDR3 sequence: CASSHRTSFSGTTVNTGELFF. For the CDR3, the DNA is TGTGCCAGCAGCCATCGGACCTCCTTCTCCGGGACAACCGTGAACACCGGGGAGCTGTTTTTT. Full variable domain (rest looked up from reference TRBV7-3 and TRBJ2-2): GAGVSQTPSNKVTEKGKYVELRCDPISGHTALYWYRQSLGQGPEFLIYFQGTGAADDSGLPNDRFFAVRPEGSVSTLKIQRTERGDSAVYLCASSHRTSFSGTTVNTGELFFGEGSRLTVL.

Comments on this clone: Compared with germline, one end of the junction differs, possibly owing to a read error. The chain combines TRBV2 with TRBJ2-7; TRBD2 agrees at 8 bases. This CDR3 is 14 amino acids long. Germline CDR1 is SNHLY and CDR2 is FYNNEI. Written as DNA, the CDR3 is TGTGCCAGCAGTAAAGCGGGAGTGGCCTACGAGCAGTACTTC. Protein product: CASSKAGVAYEQYF.

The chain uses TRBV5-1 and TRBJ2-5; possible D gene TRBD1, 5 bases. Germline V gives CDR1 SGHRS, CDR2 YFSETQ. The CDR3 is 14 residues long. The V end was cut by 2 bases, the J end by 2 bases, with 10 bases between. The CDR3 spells CASSLFDRQETQYF. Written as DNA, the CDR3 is TGCGCCAGCAGCTTATTTGACAGACAAGAGACCCAGTACTTC.

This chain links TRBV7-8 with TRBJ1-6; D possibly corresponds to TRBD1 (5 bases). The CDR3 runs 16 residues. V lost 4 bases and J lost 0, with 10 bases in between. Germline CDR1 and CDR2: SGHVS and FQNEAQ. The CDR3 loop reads CASSSTESSYNSPLHF. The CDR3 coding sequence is TGTGCCAGCAGCTCGACAGAGAGCTCCTATAATTCACCCCTCCACTTT.

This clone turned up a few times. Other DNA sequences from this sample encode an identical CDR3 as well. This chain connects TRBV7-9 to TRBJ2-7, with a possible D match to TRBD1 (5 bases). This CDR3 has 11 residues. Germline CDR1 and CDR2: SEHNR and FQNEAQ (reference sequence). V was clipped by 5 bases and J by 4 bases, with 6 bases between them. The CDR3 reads CASSPGYEQYF. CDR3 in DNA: TGTGCCAGCAGCCCAGGGTACGAGCAGTACTTC.

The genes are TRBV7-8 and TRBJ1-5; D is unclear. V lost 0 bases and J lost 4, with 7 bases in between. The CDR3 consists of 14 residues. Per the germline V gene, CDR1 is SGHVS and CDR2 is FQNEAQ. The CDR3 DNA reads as TGTGCCAGCAGCTTAGCGCTCAGGAATCAGCCCCAGCATTTT. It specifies CASSLALRNQPQHF.

The CDR3 nucleotides are TGTGCCAGCAGCCGGACAGGGTCTCAGCCCCAGCATTTT. Protein: CASSRTGSQPQHF. The genes are TRBV11-2 and TRBJ1-5; 8 positions agree with TRBD1. Germline assignment: CDR1 SGHAT and CDR2 FQNNGV. The CDR3 is made up of 13 amino acids. V dropped 5 bases and J dropped 6; count of bases not matched to a gene: 3.

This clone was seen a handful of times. The DNA for the CDR3 is TGTGCCAGCAGTTACGTCGCAGAAACTAACTATGGCTACACCTTC. Residues: CASSYVAETNYGYTF. The gene calls are TRBV6-6 and TRBJ1-2; no definite D call. Looked up from germline, CDR1 is MNHNY and CDR2 is SVGAGI (reference sequence). The CDR3 covers 15 residues. The ends were cut back, 2 bases at V and 0 bases at J, with 10 bases in the middle.

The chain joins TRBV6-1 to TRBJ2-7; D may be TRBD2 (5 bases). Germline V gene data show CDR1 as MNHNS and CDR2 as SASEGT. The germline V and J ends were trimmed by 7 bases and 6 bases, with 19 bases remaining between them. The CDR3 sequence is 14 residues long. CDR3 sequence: CASNGNLFPSEQYF. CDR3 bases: TGTGCCAGCAACGGGAACCTTTTCCCTTCCGAGCAGTACTTC.

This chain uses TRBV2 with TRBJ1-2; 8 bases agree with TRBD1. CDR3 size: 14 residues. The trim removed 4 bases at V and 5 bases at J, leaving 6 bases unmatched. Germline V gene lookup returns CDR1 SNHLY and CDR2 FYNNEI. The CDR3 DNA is TGTGCCAGCAGTGCTCCAGGGGGCGGATATGGCTACACCTTC. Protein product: CASSAPGGGYGYTF.

As DNA, the CDR3 is TGTGCCAGCAGCATGGACTGTTACAATGAGCAGTTCTTC. Translating gives CASSMDCYNEQFF. V usage is TRBV7-3 and J usage is TRBJ2-1; a weak D match, TRBD2 (5 bases). The CDR3 length is 13 residues. V was trimmed by 5 bases and J by 4 bases, leaving 9 bases between them. CDR1 and CDR2 from the germline V gene are SGHTA and FQGTGA. Complete variable domain (other parts from reference TRBV7-3 and TRBJ2-1): GAGVSQTPSNKVTEKGKYVELRCDPISGHTALYWYRQSLGQGPEFLIYFQGTGAADDSGLPNDRFFAVRPEGSVSTLKIQRTERGDSAVYLCASSMDCYNEQFFGPGTRLTVL.

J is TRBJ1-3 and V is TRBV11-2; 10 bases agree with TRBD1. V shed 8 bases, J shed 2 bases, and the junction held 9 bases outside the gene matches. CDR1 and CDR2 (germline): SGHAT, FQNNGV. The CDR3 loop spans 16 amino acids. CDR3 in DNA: TGTGCCAGCGGAGACCGGGACAGGGGTCCTGGAAACACCATATATTTT. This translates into CASGDRDRGPGNTIYF.

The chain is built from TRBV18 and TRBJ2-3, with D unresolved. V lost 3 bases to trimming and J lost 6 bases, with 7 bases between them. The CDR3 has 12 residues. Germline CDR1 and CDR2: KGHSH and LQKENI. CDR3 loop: CASSPTLDTQYF. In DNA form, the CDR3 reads TGTGCCAGCTCACCCACATTGGATACGCAGTATTTT.

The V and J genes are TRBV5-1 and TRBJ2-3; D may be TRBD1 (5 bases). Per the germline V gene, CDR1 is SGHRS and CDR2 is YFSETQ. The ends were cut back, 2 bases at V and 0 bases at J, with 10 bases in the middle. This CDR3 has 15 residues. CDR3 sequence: CASSFRESSTDTQYF. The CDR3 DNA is TGCGCCAGCAGCTTCAGGGAATCTAGCACAGATACGCAGTATTTT.

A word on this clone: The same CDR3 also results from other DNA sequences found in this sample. CDR3 region: CASSLDRVSYEQYF. DNA of the CDR3: TGTGCCAGCAGTTTGGACAGGGTCTCCTACGAGCAGTACTTC. V is TRBV28 and J is TRBJ2-7; 8 nucleotides match TRBD1. CDR1 and CDR2 (germline): MDHEN, SYDVKM. The CDR3 is 14 amino acids. V shed 3 bases, J shed 0 bases, and the junction held 1 base outside the gene matches.

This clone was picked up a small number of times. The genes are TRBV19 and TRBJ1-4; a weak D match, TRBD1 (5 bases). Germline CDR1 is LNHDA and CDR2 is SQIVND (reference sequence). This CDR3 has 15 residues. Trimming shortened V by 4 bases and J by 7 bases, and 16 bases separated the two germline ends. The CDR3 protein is CASSKDAGRGEKLFF. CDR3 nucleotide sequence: TGTGCCAGTAGTAAGGATGCGGGAAGGGGTGAAAAACTGTTTTTT.

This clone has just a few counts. Here the CDR3 DNA reads TGTGCCAGCAGCCCGCAGGGCCTCCTCTCTGGAAACACCATATATTTT. Translation gives CASSPQGLLSGNTIYF. The chain links TRBV9 to TRBJ1-3; weak D call: TRBD1 (5 bases). Germline loops: CDR1 SGDLS, CDR2 YYNGEE. The V and J ends lost 4 bases and 0 bases respectively, with 14 bases between them. This CDR3 spans 16 amino acids. Supplemented by reference TRBV9 and TRBJ1-3, the full variable domain reads DSGVTQTPKHLITATGQRVTLRCSPRSGDLSVYWYQQSLDQGLQFLIQYYNGEERAKGNILERFSAQQFPDLHSELNLSSLELGDSALYFCASSPQGLLSGNTIYFGEGSWLTVV.

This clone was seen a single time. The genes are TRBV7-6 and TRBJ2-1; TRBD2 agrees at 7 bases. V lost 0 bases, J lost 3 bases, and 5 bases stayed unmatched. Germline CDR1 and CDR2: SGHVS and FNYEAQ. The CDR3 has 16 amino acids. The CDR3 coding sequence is TGTGCCAGCAGCTTAGCGCAAGCGGGAAACTACAATGAGCAGTTCTTC. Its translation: CASSLAQAGNYNEQFF.

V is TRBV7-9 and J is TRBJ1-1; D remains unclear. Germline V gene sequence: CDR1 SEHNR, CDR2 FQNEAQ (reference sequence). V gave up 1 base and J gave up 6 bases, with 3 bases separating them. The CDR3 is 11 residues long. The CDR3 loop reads CASSLVAEAFF. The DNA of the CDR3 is TGTGCCAGCAGCTTAGTCGCTGAAGCTTTCTTT.

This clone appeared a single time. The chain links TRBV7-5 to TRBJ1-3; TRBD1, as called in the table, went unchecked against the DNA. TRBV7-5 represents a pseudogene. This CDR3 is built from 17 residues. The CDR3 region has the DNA TGTGTCAGAAGGCCTCCTTCAGGGGAAGATACTGGAAACACCATATATTTT. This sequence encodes CVRRPPSGEDTGNTIYF.

The CDR3 sequence: CATSRTVQETQYF. In DNA form, the CDR3 reads TGTGCCACCAGCAGAACAGTTCAAGAGACCCAGTACTTC. V gene TRBV15 combines with J gene TRBJ2-5; D gene unclear. Germline CDR1 LNHNV, CDR2 YYDKDF (reference sequence). The CDR3 runs 13 residues. Trimming cost V 2 bases and J 2 bases, with 6 bases left between them.

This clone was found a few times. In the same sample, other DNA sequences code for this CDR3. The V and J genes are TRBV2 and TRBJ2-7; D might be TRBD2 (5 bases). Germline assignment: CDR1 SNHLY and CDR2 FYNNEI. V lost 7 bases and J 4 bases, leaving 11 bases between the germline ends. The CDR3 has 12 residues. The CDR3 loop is CASTRGAYEQYF. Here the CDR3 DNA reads TGTGCCAGCACCCGGGGTGCGTACGAGCAGTACTTC. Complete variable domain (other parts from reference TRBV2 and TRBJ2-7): EPEVTQTPSHQVTQMGQEVILRCVPISNHLYFYWYRQILGQKVEFLVSFYNNEISEKSEIFDDQFSVERPDGSNFTLKIRSTKLEDSAMYFCASTRGAYEQYFGPGTRLTVT.

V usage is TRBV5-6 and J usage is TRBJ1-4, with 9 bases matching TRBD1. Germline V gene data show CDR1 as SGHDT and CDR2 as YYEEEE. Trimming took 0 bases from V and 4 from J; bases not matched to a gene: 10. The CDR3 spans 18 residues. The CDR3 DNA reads TGTGCCAGCAGCTTGGCCTCATTAACAGGGGGCCTTAATGAAAAACTGTTTTTT. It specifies CASSLASLTGGLNEKLFF.

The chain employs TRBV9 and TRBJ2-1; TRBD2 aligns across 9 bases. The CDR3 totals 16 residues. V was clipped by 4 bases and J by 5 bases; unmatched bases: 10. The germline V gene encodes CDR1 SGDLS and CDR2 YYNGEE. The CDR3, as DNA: TGTGCCAGCAGCTTTCCTAGCGGGGAACCCAACAATGAGCAGTTCTTC. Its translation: CASSFPSGEPNNEQFF.

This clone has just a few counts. This chain's CDR3 is CASSRDRGDQETQYF. CDR3 in DNA: TGCGCCAGCAGCCGAGACAGGGGCGACCAAGAGACCCAGTACTTC. The chain joins TRBV5-1 to TRBJ2-5, with 8 bases identical to TRBD1. Germline assignment: CDR1 SGHRS and CDR2 YFSETQ. The CDR3 has 15 amino acids. V trimming: 4 bases; J trimming: 0 bases; junction bases outside the gene matches: 5.

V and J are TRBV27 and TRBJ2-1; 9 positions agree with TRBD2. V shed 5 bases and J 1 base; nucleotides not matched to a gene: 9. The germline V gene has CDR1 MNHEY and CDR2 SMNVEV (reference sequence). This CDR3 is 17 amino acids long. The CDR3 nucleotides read TGTGCCAGCAGTACCCCCTCACTAGCGGGTTCCTACAATGAGCAGTTCTTC. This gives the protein CASSTPSLAGSYNEQFF.

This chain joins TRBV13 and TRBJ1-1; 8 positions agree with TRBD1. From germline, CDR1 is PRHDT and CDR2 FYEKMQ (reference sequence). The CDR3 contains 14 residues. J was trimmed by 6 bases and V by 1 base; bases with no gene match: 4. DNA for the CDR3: TGTGCCAGCAGCTTAGTTCCAGGGGGCTCTGAAGCTTTCTTT. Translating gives CASSLVPGGSEAFF.

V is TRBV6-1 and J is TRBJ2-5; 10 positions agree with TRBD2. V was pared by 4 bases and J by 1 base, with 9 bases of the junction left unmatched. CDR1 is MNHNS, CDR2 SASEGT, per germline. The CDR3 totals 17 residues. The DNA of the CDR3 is TGTGCCAGCAGTGTGATGTGGACTAGCGGTTTCCAAGAGACCCAGTACTTC. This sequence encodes CASSVMWTSGFQETQYF.

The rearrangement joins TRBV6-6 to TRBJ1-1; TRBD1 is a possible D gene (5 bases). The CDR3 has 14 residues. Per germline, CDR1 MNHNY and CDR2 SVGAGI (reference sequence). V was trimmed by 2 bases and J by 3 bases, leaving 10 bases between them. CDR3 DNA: TGTGCCAGCAGTTACAGGCAGGGATACACTGAAGCTTTCTTT. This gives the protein CASSYRQGYTEAFF.

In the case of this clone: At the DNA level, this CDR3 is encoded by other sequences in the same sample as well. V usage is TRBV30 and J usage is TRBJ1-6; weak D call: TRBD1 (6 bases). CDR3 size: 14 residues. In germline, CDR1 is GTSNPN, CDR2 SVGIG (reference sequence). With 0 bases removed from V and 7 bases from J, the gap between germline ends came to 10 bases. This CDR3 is CAWSVGQNNSPLHF. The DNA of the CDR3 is TGTGCCTGGAGTGTCGGACAGAACAATTCACCCCTCCACTTT.